The rows below give T cell receptor beta chains drawn from one sample of a study of blood T cell repertoires in COVID-19. The assay was immunoSEQ multiplex PCR, and TCRdb's table has in-frame clones only and misses some. The profile shows 350,000 or so clones, about four fifths of them singletons. Sequenced: peripheral blood. The receptors shown here come from a young man with active or convalescent COVID-19. CDR3s include the opening cysteine and the closing phenylalanine or tryptophan. Fields, in order: V gene, clone size, D gene, J gene, CDR3 protein, CDR3 DNA. D genes are given only for firm matches. Size is stated for part of the rows, as once, few or many counts, or as a class when the clone is expanded.

TRBV12-3/TRBV12-4	NA	TRBD2	TRBJ2-5	CASSGGQETQYF	TGTGCCAGCTCGGGGGGGCAAGAGACCCAGTACTTC
TRBV3-1/TRBV3-2	once	TRBD2	TRBJ2-7	CASSQELAENYEQYF	TGTGCCAGCAGCCAAGAACTAGCGGAAAACTACGAGCAGTACTTC
TRBV3-1/TRBV3-2	NA	TRBD1	TRBJ1-5	CASSQDGTGGNQPQHF	TGTGCCAGCAGCCAAGATGGGACAGGTGGCAATCAGCCCCAGCATTTT
TRBV4-3	NA	NA	TRBJ2-7	CASSQTRGESYEQYF	TGCGCCAGCAGCCAAACCCGGGGTGAGTCCTACGAGCAGTACTTC
TRBV28	NA	NA	TRBJ1-1	CASSLEVNTEAFF	TGTGCCAGCAGTTTAGAGGTGAACACTGAAGCTTTCTTT
TRBV18	NA	NA	TRBJ2-7	CASSPSLWETSYEQYF	TGTGCCAGCTCACCAAGCCTATGGGAGACCTCCTACGAGCAGTACTTC
TRBV5-1	NA	TRBD2	TRBJ2-3	CASRDSSGGASDTQYF	TGCGCCAGCAGAGATTCTAGCGGGGGGGCCTCAGATACGCAGTATTTT
TRBV20-1	NA	NA	TRBJ1-5	CSASAGTPLSNQPQHF	TGCAGTGCTAGTGCCGGGACACCCCTTAGCAATCAGCCCCAGCATTTT
TRBV4-2	NA	TRBD2	TRBJ2-2	CASKISGGAGTGELFF	TGTGCCAGCAAGATTAGCGGGGGGGCCGGGACCGGGGAGCTGTTTTTT
TRBV5-6	NA	NA	TRBJ2-2	CASTPQWTGELFF	TGTGCCAGCACCCCCCAGTGGACCGGGGAGCTGTTTTTT
TRBV19	NA	TRBD1	TRBJ1-2	CASSRDRGNYGYTF	TGTGCCAGTAGTAGGGACAGAGGTAACTATGGCTACACCTTC
TRBV6-5	NA	NA	TRBJ1-2	CASSYIDRVSYGYTF	TGTGCCAGCAGTTACATAGACAGAGTCAGCTATGGCTACACCTTC
TRBV7-8	NA	TRBD1	TRBJ1-3	CASSPSRDRGNTIYF	TGTGCCAGCAGCCCGTCCCGGGACAGGGGAAACACCATATATTTT
TRBV11-3	NA	NA	TRBJ1-1	CASSLFTGGSEAFF	TGTGCCAGCAGCTTATTCACCGGGGGTTCTGAAGCTTTCTTT
TRBV5-1	NA	NA	TRBJ2-3	CASSLGGTNTDTQYF	TGCGCCAGCAGCTTGGGGGGGACAAACACAGATACGCAGTATTTT
TRBV5-4	NA	NA	TRBJ1-6	CASSWGLGNSPLHF	TGTGCCAGCAGCTGGGGGCTGGGGAATTCACCCCTCCACTTT
TRBV7-3	NA	TRBD2	TRBJ2-1	CASSLTGTSGSEQFF	TGTGCCAGCAGCTTAACGGGGACTAGCGGTAGTGAGCAGTTCTTC
TRBV19	NA	NA	TRBJ1-3	CASSIRPSSGNTIYF	TGTGCCAGTAGTATCCGCCCTAGCTCTGGAAACACCATATATTTT